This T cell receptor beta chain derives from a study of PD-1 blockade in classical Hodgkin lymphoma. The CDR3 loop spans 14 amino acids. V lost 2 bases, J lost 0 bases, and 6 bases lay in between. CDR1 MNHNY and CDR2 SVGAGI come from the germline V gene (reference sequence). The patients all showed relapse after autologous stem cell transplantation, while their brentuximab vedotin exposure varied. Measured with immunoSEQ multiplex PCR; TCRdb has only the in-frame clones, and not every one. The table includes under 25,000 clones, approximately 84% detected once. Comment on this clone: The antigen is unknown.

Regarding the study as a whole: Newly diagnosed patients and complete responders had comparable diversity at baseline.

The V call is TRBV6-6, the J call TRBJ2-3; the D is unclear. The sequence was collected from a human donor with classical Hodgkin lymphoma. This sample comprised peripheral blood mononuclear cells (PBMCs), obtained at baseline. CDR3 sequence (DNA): TGTGCCAGCAGTTACCAAACAAGCACAGATACGCAGTATTTT. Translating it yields CASSYQTSTDTQYF.